These T cell receptor beta chains were read from a single sample in a study of blood T cell repertoires in COVID-19. Assay: immunoSEQ multiplex PCR; the TCRdb copy retains only in-frame clones and omits some. The table has about 93,000 clones, 89% seen once; the top ten hold about 4.8%. The sample comprised peripheral blood. These receptors were collected from a man aged 55-75 years with COVID-19, enrolled during active disease. The CDR3 runs from the conserved cysteine through the conserved F or W. The order of the fields is J gene, V gene, CDR3 protein.

J gene: TRBJ1-2
V gene: TRBV3-1/TRBV3-2
CDR3 protein: CASSPGLLWGYTF

J gene: TRBJ1-5
V gene: TRBV7-9
CDR3 protein: CASSLQGGSPQHF

J gene: TRBJ1-4
V gene: TRBV2
CDR3 protein: CASTREARTNEKLFF

J gene: TRBJ1-4
V gene: TRBV6-1
CDR3 protein: CASWGRGNEKLFF

J gene: TRBJ2-3
V gene: TRBV19
CDR3 protein: CASSRTSGDLTDTQYF

J gene: TRBJ1-5
V gene: TRBV28
CDR3 protein: CASRPTTTGQGSNQPQHF

J gene: TRBJ2-7
V gene: TRBV5-1
CDR3 protein: CASSLGDRVNYEQYF

J gene: TRBJ2-1
V gene: TRBV4-3
CDR3 protein: CASSQDVGLLNEQFF

J gene: TRBJ2-7
V gene: TRBV14
CDR3 protein: CASSQDRGLYEQYF

J gene: TRBJ2-2
V gene: TRBV7-3
CDR3 protein: CASSLRAANTGELFF

J gene: TRBJ2-7
V gene: TRBV2
CDR3 protein: CASSVGREGKVEQYF

J gene: TRBJ2-5
V gene: TRBV4-3
CDR3 protein: CASSQDWSGDQETQYF

J gene: TRBJ1-2
V gene: TRBV5-1
CDR3 protein: CASSLPDRGLSGYTF

J gene: TRBJ2-5
V gene: TRBV7-2
CDR3 protein: CASSLGLGSWETQYF

J gene: TRBJ2-2
V gene: TRBV28
CDR3 protein: CASTSRTDGTGELFF

J gene: TRBJ2-6
V gene: TRBV4-1
CDR3 protein: CASSQDRRAGANVLTF

J gene: TRBJ1-5
V gene: TRBV7-2
CDR3 protein: CASSTQGGNQPQHF

J gene: TRBJ1-1
V gene: TRBV5-4
CDR3 protein: CASSPSHFQGPREAFF

J gene: TRBJ2-7
V gene: TRBV10-2
CDR3 protein: CASSRSYPLSYEQYF

J gene: TRBJ1-1
V gene: TRBV10-3
CDR3 protein: CAISEGQGHTEAFF

J gene: TRBJ2-7
V gene: TRBV5-1
CDR3 protein: CASSDRTSGLYEQYF

J gene: TRBJ1-1
V gene: TRBV6-6
CDR3 protein: CASSYSGWTEAFF

J gene: TRBJ1-1
V gene: TRBV18
CDR3 protein: CASSPDRARNTEAFF

J gene: TRBJ2-3
V gene: TRBV10-3
CDR3 protein: CAISPTALSTDTQYF

J gene: TRBJ2-3
V gene: TRBV5-1
CDR3 protein: CASSLEGGSSTDTQYF

J gene: TRBJ2-1
V gene: TRBV6-5
CDR3 protein: CASSWSSGYNEQFF

J gene: TRBJ2-3
V gene: TRBV19
CDR3 protein: CASRPPGTSLDTQYF

J gene: TRBJ1-2
V gene: TRBV6-1
CDR3 protein: CASSEALGEGGYGYTF

J gene: TRBJ2-6
V gene: TRBV10-3
CDR3 protein: CAISPGTGGSGANVLTF

J gene: TRBJ1-1
V gene: TRBV28
CDR3 protein: CASSLTGNTEAFF

J gene: TRBJ1-1
V gene: TRBV21-1
CDR3 protein: CASSKRDMNTEAFF

J gene: TRBJ2-1
V gene: TRBV24-1
CDR3 protein: CATSEIAGGRREQFF

J gene: TRBJ2-3
V gene: TRBV3-1/TRBV3-2
CDR3 protein: CASSQDWAQSDTQYF

J gene: TRBJ2-3
V gene: TRBV15
CDR3 protein: CATSRLSESGDTQYF

J gene: TRBJ1-2
V gene: TRBV2
CDR3 protein: CASTSTDRRKSGYTF

J gene: TRBJ1-6
V gene: TRBV19
CDR3 protein: CASTRDTSSYNSPLHF

J gene: TRBJ2-2
V gene: TRBV20-1
CDR3 protein: CSASRGLASGELFF

J gene: TRBJ1-2
V gene: TRBV4-3
CDR3 protein: CASSLSTGQGDYGYTF

J gene: TRBJ1-2
V gene: TRBV5-1
CDR3 protein: CASSLDPGQGASGYTF

J gene: TRBJ2-7
V gene: TRBV18
CDR3 protein: CASSPGTGPSGEQYF

J gene: TRBJ2-7
V gene: TRBV6-6
CDR3 protein: CASSGQGLNEQYF

J gene: TRBJ1-3
V gene: TRBV5-4
CDR3 protein: CASSLGGWDNTIYF

J gene: TRBJ2-2
V gene: TRBV2
CDR3 protein: CASSVQGHQNTGELFF

J gene: TRBJ1-1
V gene: TRBV29-1
CDR3 protein: CSVDGTANTEAFF

J gene: TRBJ1-2
V gene: TRBV3-1/TRBV3-2
CDR3 protein: CASSQVRDSYGYTF

J gene: TRBJ1-2
V gene: TRBV2
CDR3 protein: CASSVGQGDGYTF

J gene: TRBJ2-1
V gene: TRBV5-1
CDR3 protein: CASSPGMNIRVF

J gene: TRBJ1-1
V gene: TRBV30
CDR3 protein: CAWIWDRETTEAFF

J gene: TRBJ1-2
V gene: TRBV28
CDR3 protein: CASTRGGTGYGYTF

J gene: TRBJ1-1
V gene: TRBV3-1/TRBV3-2
CDR3 protein: CASSQDAGTTEAFF

J gene: TRBJ1-5
V gene: TRBV12-3/TRBV12-4
CDR3 protein: CASLRLGQPQHF

J gene: TRBJ1-4
V gene: TRBV4-1
CDR3 protein: CASSPPPGLSNEKLFF

J gene: TRBJ2-1
V gene: TRBV28
CDR3 protein: CASSLPASGEGGEQFF

J gene: TRBJ2-1
V gene: TRBV27
CDR3 protein: CASSLTSGIPYNEQFF

J gene: TRBJ1-3
V gene: TRBV7-2
CDR3 protein: CASSLYLGNTIYF